This T cell receptor beta chain was identified in a study of CD8 T cells in ankylosing spondylitis. Findings and caveats of the study: Fewer than ten highly homologous variants made up a TCR beta motif that seemed to typify ankylosing spondylitis blood.

Trimming took off 4 bases at V and 0 bases at J, with 12 bases between the two ends. This CDR3 comprises 15 residues. From germline, CDR1 is SGHRS and CDR2 YFSETQ. Regarding this clonotype: The antigen remains unidentified.

TCRdb ran MiXCR on the 5' RACE reads and lists one entry per CDR3 protein. There are 500,000 or so distinct CDR3 sequences in the sample; roughly 5.2% occur only once, and approximately 4% lies in the top ten. The sequenced sample consisted of blood, either unsorted or a sorted T cell fraction (not recorded which). The chain joins TRBV5-1 to TRBJ2-3, with D tentatively TRBD1 (6 bases). This sequence originates from a male donor with ankylosing spondylitis. CDR3 sequence: CASSVQGASTDTQYF. As DNA, the CDR3 is TGCGCCAGCAGCGTACAGGGTGCTAGCACAGATACGCAGTATTTT.